Following are 5 T cell receptor beta chains from one sample sequenced in a study of blood T cell repertoires in COVID-19. The table came from immunoSEQ multiplex PCR; TCRdb's copy has only in-frame clones and leaves some out. Found here are 160,000 or so clones, roughly 80% of them singletons; the top ten hold approximately 13%. Sample: peripheral blood. These TCRs come from a woman older than 75 with acute or convalescent COVID-19.

This chain links TRBV6-5 with TRBJ1-2; no firm D call. The CDR3 is 14 residues long. V was cut by 0 bases and J by 4 bases, with 9 bases left in between. Germline CDR1 reads MNHEY; CDR2 reads SVGAGI. The CDR3 DNA reads TGTGCCAGCAGTTACTCGCAGCGAACCTATGGCTACACCTTC. Residues: CASSYSQRTYGYTF.

In nucleotides, the CDR3 is TGTGCCACCAGGCCAGGGGGAGGTGACTATGGCTACACCTTC. It codes for CATRPGGGDYGYTF. The V gene is TRBV24-1, the J gene TRBJ1-2; 7 nucleotides line up with TRBD1. This CDR3 is 14 amino acids long. The J segment lost 3 bases and the V segment lost 7 bases, leaving 7 bases of the junction unmatched. The germline V gene encodes CDR1 KGHDR and CDR2 SFDVKD.

This clone was observed once. The chain uses TRBV7-9 and TRBJ2-1; tentatively, D is TRBD2 (6 bases). The CDR3 runs to 15 residues. V was trimmed by 6 bases and J by 5 bases, leaving 17 bases between them. Germline values: CDR1 SEHNR, CDR2 FQNEAQ (reference sequence). The CDR3 sequence: CASSPPRERDNEQFF. Here the CDR3 DNA reads TGTGCCAGCAGTCCCCCCAGGGAGCGGGACAATGAGCAGTTCTTC.

This chain connects TRBV18 to TRBJ2-7, with a tentative D call TRBD2 (6 bases). There are 13 residues in the CDR3. Germline V gene lookup returns CDR1 KGHSH and CDR2 LQKENI. Trimming took off 8 bases at V and 5 bases at J, with 16 bases between the two ends. For the CDR3, the DNA is TGTGCCAGCCTCGGACTAACTGGGGACGAGCAGTACTTC. It yields the protein CASLGLTGDEQYF.

The chain couples TRBV7-9 to TRBJ1-1; TRBD1 agrees at 8 bases. Trimming cost V 2 bases and J 0 bases; bases outside gene matches: 2. The CDR3 length is 15 residues. The germline gives CDR1 SEHNR, CDR2 FQNEAQ (reference sequence). CDR3 residues: CASSLWTGLNTEAFF. CDR3 sequence (DNA): TGTGCCAGCAGCTTATGGACAGGGTTGAACACTGAAGCTTTCTTT. Drawing the rest from reference TRBV7-9 and TRBJ1-1, the complete variable domain is DTGVSQNPRHKITKRGQNVTFRCDPISEHNRLYWYRQTLGQGPEFLTYFQNEAQLEKSRLLSDRFSAERPKGSFSTLEIQRTEQGDSAMYLCASSLWTGLNTEAFFGQGTRLTVV.